This T cell receptor beta chain originates from a study of T-cell reconstitution after alpha-beta-depleted transplantation in children. Many counts were recorded for this clonotype. The library targeted TCRbeta and was prepared with unique molecular identifiers. Using its own MiXCR run on the PCR reads, TCRdb lists one record per CDR3 protein. Of about 270,000 distinct CDR3 sequences in the sample, about a tenth were seen once. The CDR3 consists of 14 residues. V was trimmed by 5 bases and J by 4 bases, leaving 14 bases between them. The germline V gene encodes CDR1 MNHEY and CDR2 SMNVEV (reference sequence).

The starting material was PBMCs from the stem cell graft donor, obtained from the stem cell graft. V and J are TRBV27 and TRBJ1-2; maybe TRBD1 (6 bases). This receptor was obtained from a human donor who donated a stem cell graft to a child with SCID. CDR3 sequence: CASSLTGGGYGYTF. The CDR3 DNA reads as TGTGCCAGCAGTCTCACGGGGGGCGGCTATGGCTACACCTTC.